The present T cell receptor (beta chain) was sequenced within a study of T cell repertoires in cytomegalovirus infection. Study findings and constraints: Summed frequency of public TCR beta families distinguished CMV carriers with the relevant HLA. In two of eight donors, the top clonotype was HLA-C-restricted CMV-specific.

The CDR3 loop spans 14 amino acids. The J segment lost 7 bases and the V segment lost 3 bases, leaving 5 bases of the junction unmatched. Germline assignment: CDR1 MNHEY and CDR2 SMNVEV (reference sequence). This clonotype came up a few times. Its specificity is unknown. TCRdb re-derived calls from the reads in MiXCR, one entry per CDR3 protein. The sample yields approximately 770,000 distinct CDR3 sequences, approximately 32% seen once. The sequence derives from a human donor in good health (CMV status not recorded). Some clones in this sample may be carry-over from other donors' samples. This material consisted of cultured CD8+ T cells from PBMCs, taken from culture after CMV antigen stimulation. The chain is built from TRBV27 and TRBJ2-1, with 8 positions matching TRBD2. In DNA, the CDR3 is TGTGCCAGCAGTTTCTCGGGGGGGCCGAATGAGCAGTTCTTC. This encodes CASSFSGGPNEQFF.